Listed below are T cell receptor beta chains from one sample, sequenced in a study of CD4 T cells in relation to SARS-CoV-2 and coronaviruses. Assay used: immunoSEQ multiplex PCR; TCRdb lists only in-frame clones, some missing. The sample holds more than 55,000 clones, 86% seen once. The material sequenced was memory CD4+ T cells from PBMCs. These receptors originate from a human donor in good health. CDR3s include the opening cysteine and the closing phenylalanine or tryptophan. The D gene is left open where the match is weak. Part of the rows lack a size; the others show once, few, many or a class for expanded clones.

J	D	size	V	CDR3	DNA
TRBJ1-1	NA	NA	TRBV25-1	CASMGGNTEAFF	TGTGCCAGCATGGGTGGGAACACTGAAGCTTTCTTT
TRBJ1-4	TRBD1	NA	TRBV9	CASSTSQQGLGEKLFF	TGTGCCAGCAGCACCAGCCAACAGGGGCTTGGGGAAAAACTGTTTTTT
TRBJ2-7	TRBD1	NA	TRBV28	CASSPQGQGSHEQYF	TGTGCCAGCAGTCCCCAGGGACAGGGGAGCCACGAGCAGTACTTC
TRBJ2-3	TRBD2	NA	TRBV4-2	CASSRTSGSVDTQYF	TGTGCCAGCAGCCGGACTAGCGGGAGTGTGGATACGCAGTATTTT
TRBJ2-7	NA	NA	TRBV30	CAWRRGPFSYEQYF	TGTGCCTGGAGGAGGGGTCCGTTCTCCTACGAGCAGTACTTC
TRBJ2-2	NA	NA	TRBV7-3	CASSGLVGGELFF	TGTGCCAGCAGCGGCTTGGTTGGCGGGGAGCTGTTTTTT
TRBJ2-1	NA	NA	TRBV11-2	CASSLPLLVNNEQFF	TGTGCCAGCAGCTTACCCTTACTAGTTAACAATGAGCAGTTCTTC
TRBJ2-4	NA	NA	TRBV5-6	CASSFRVPQVFIAKNIQYF	TGTGCCAGCAGCTTCCGGGTACCACAGGTCTTTATAGCCAAAAACATTCAGTACTTC
TRBJ2-4	TRBD1	NA	TRBV5-6	CASRRDRGAKNIQYF	TGTGCCAGCAGAAGGGACAGGGGGGCCAAAAACATTCAGTACTTC
TRBJ1-5	NA	few	TRBV19	CASSIQGGQPQHF	TGTGCCAGTAGTATCCAGGGCGGTCAGCCCCAGCATTTT
TRBJ1-4	NA	NA	TRBV3-1/TRBV3-2	CASSQNRLKGLRELGNEKLFF	TGTGCCAGCAGCCAAAATCGTTTGAAGGGGCTTCGAGAGCTAGGTAATGAAAAACTGTTTTTT
TRBJ1-1	NA	NA	TRBV25-1	CASSDPNTEAFF	TGTGCCAGCAGTGACCCGAACACTGAAGCTTTCTTT
TRBJ2-5	TRBD1	NA	TRBV9	CASSVGDRGQETQYF	TGTGCCAGCAGCGTGGGGGACAGGGGCCAAGAGACCCAGTACTTC
TRBJ1-5	TRBD1	NA	TRBV2	CASSEARQGRGPQHF	TGTGCCAGCAGTGAAGCAAGACAGGGTCGGGGGCCCCAGCATTTT
TRBJ2-1	TRBD2	NA	TRBV6-5	CAGATSVEQFF	TGTGCCGGGGCTACTAGCGTTGAGCAGTTCTTC
TRBJ1-4	NA	NA	TRBV3-1/TRBV3-2	CASSQGEGKLFF	TGTGCCAGCAGCCAGGGGGAAGGAAAACTGTTTTTT
TRBJ1-6	NA	NA	TRBV27	CASSYGTGNSPLHF	TGTGCCAGCAGTTATGGGACGGGTAATTCACCCCTCCACTTT
TRBJ2-5	TRBD1	NA	TRBV24-1	CATSDPGTAQETQYF	TGTGCCACCAGTGACCCAGGGACAGCCCAAGAGACCCAGTACTTC
TRBJ2-1	NA	NA	TRBV19	CASSGGNYNEQFF	TGTGCCAGTTCCGGAGGGAACTACAATGAGCAGTTCTTC
TRBJ2-1	TRBD2	NA	TRBV19	CASSNTRTSGRENEQFF	TGTGCCAGTAGTAACACCCGGACTAGCGGGAGGGAAAATGAGCAGTTCTTC
TRBJ2-2	NA	NA	TRBV7-9	CASSSRGTGELFF	TGTGCCAGCAGCTCACGGGGCACCGGGGAGCTGTTTTTT
TRBJ2-2	NA	once	TRBV19	CASSRTHTGELFF	TGTGCCAGTAGTCGCACTCACACCGGGGAGCTGTTTTTT
TRBJ2-6	TRBD2	NA	TRBV7-2	CASSFGGAGANVLTF	TGTGCCAGCAGCTTCGGGGGGGCTGGGGCCAACGTCCTGACTTTC
TRBJ1-1	NA	NA	TRBV5-1	CASSIRGQGGEAFF	TGCGCCAGCAGCATCAGGGGCCAGGGAGGTGAAGCTTTCTTT
TRBJ1-5	NA	NA	TRBV4-1	CASSQERVRGSNQPQHF	TGCGCCAGCAGCCAAGAGAGGGTAAGGGGCAGCAATCAGCCCCAGCATTTT
TRBJ1-4	NA	medium-sized	TRBV3-1/TRBV3-2	CASSQEPAATNEKLFF	TGTGCCAGCAGCCAAGAGCCGGCTGCAACTAATGAAAAACTGTTTTTT
TRBJ2-7	NA	NA	TRBV3-1/TRBV3-2	CASSQVSYEQYF	TGTGCCAGCAGCCAGGTTTCCTACGAGCAGTACTTC
TRBJ2-1	NA	NA	TRBV28	CASSHHTTGSYNEQFF	TGTGCCAGCAGTCATCATACAACAGGGTCCTACAATGAGCAGTTCTTC
TRBJ2-1	TRBD2	NA	TRBV27	CASSLLGLAGYNEQFF	TGTGCCAGCAGTTTACTGGGTCTAGCGGGCTACAATGAGCAGTTCTTC